The 30 T cell receptor beta chains listed next were all sequenced from one sample in a study of T cell changes during pregnancy in multiple sclerosis. Clones were read by immunoSEQ multiplex PCR, and TCRdb kept only the in-frame ones, dropping some. The sample has 50,000 to 60,000 clones; more than 80% are singletons. The sample was CD4+ T cells from peripheral blood mononuclear cells, taken in the first trimester of pregnancy. These receptors were taken from a female donor with multiple sclerosis, enrolled in a pregnancy study.

The chain recombines TRBV5-1 with TRBJ2-7; 7 nucleotides match TRBD1. This CDR3 spans 13 amino acids. J gave up 4 bases and V 4 bases, and 5 bases lay outside the gene matches. The germline gives CDR1 SGHRS, CDR2 YFSETQ. The CDR3 coding sequence is TGCGCCAGCAGCCCCGAACAGGGGTACGAGCAGTACTTC. Protein product: CASSPEQGYEQYF.

V gene TRBV10-3 combines with J gene TRBJ1-2; 9 bases fit TRBD1. CDR1 is ENHRY and CDR2 is SYGVKD in the germline V gene. The length of the CDR3 is 16 residues. The J segment lost 4 bases and the V segment lost 6 bases, leaving 12 bases of the junction unmatched. CDR3 sequence: CAIRWGQGDFSYGYTF. In DNA, the CDR3 is TGTGCCATCAGGTGGGGACAGGGTGACTTTAGCTATGGCTACACCTTC.

This sequence joins TRBV10-3 and TRBJ1-5; 7 bases match TRBD1. The germline V gene has CDR1 ENHRY and CDR2 SYGVKD. V lost 3 bases, J lost 2 bases, and 4 bases stayed unmatched. The CDR3 extends over 15 amino acids. In nucleotides, the CDR3 is TGTGCCATCAGTGACCAGGGGGTGGGCAATCAGCCCCAGCATTTT. Residues: CAISDQGVGNQPQHF.

The chain recombines TRBV11-3 with TRBJ2-5, with 10 bases identical to TRBD2. V gave up 8 bases and J gave up 2 bases; unmatched junction bases: 5. Per the germline V gene, CDR1 is SGHNT and CDR2 is YENEEA. The CDR3 totals 14 residues. The CDR3 bases are TGTGCCAGCTCGGGACTAGCGAGACAAGAGACCCAGTACTTC. This sequence encodes CASSGLARQETQYF. Combining the CDR3 with reference TRBV11-3 and TRBJ2-5 gives the whole variable domain EAGVVQSPRYKIIEKKQPVAFWCNPISGHNTLYWYLQNLGQGPELLIRYENEEAVDDSQLPKDRFSAERLKGVDSTLKIQPAELGDSAVYLCASSGLARQETQYFGPGTRLLVL.

The chain carries TRBV5-1 and TRBJ1-6; TRBD1 agrees at 10 bases. In germline, CDR1 is SGHRS, CDR2 YFSETQ. The J segment lost 8 bases and the V segment lost 3 bases, leaving 8 bases of the junction unmatched. The CDR3 length is 16 residues. The DNA for the CDR3 is TGCGCCAGCAGCTCAACAGGGACAGGGGTTTATTCACCCCTCCACTTT. Its translation: CASSSTGTGVYSPLHF. The complete variable domain, with remaining parts taken from reference TRBV5-1 and TRBJ1-6, reads KAGVTQTPRYLIKTRGQQVTLSCSPISGHRSVSWYQQTPGQGLQFLFEYFSETQRNKGNFPGRFSGRQFSNSRSEMNVSTLELGDSALYLCASSSTGTGVYSPLHFGNGTRLTVT.

The chain has TRBV15 and TRBJ1-4; the match to TRBD1 covers 8 bases. The CDR3 totals 17 residues. The V and J ends lost 1 base and 2 bases, in that order; junction bases with no gene match: 6. Per the germline V gene, CDR1 is LNHNV and CDR2 is YYDKDF (reference sequence). CDR3 nucleotides: TGTGCCACCAGCAGAGGTTCAGGGGGCATCACTAATGAAAAACTGTTTTTT. Protein sequence: CATSRGSGGITNEKLFF.

The gene calls are TRBV5-1 and TRBJ1-1; D unresolved. V was shortened by 5 bases and J by 0 bases, with 11 bases between the two germline ends. CDR3 size: 14 residues. Germline CDR1 is SGHRS and CDR2 is YFSETQ. Written as DNA, the CDR3 is TGCGCCAGCAGTCCTAGCGTCATGAACACTGAAGCTTTCTTT. Its translation is CASSPSVMNTEAFF. Drawing the rest from reference TRBV5-1 and TRBJ1-1, the complete variable domain is KAGVTQTPRYLIKTRGQQVTLSCSPISGHRSVSWYQQTPGQGLQFLFEYFSETQRNKGNFPGRFSGRQFSNSRSEMNVSTLELGDSALYLCASSPSVMNTEAFFGQGTRLTVV.

The V call is TRBV6-5, the J call TRBJ1-2; possibly TRBD1 for D (6 bases). Germline values: CDR1 MNHEY, CDR2 SVGAGI. The CDR3 length is 12 residues. Trimming took 5 bases from V and 12 from J, leaving 16 bases between them. The CDR3 protein is CASSPGTGKDTF. The CDR3 nucleotides read TGTGCCAGCAGTCCCGGTACAGGGAAGGACACCTTC.

The chain uses TRBV19 and TRBJ2-7; TRBD2 aligns across 7 bases. V lost 3 bases to trimming and J lost 7 bases; unmatched junction nucleotides: 9. Germline lookup yields CDR1 LNHDA and CDR2 SQIVND (reference sequence). The CDR3 has 14 residues. The CDR3 is CASSIASGLVEQYF. CDR3 nucleotides: TGTGCCAGTAGTATTGCTAGCGGCCTGGTTGAGCAGTACTTC.

The V and J genes are TRBV18 and TRBJ1-2, with D possibly TRBD1 on 5 matching bases. The V end was cut by 2 bases, the J end by 0 bases, with 7 bases between. Per the germline V gene, CDR1 is KGHSH and CDR2 is LQKENI. The CDR3 has 14 amino acids. Here the CDR3 DNA reads TGTGCCAGCTCACCAAGACAGACTAACTATGGCTACACCTTC. The encoded protein is CASSPRQTNYGYTF.

The chain is built from TRBV4-3 and TRBJ2-3, with D possibly TRBD2 on 6 matching bases. CDR1 and CDR2 from the germline V gene are LGHNA and YSLEER. The CDR3 has 15 residues. V gave up 1 base and J gave up 0 bases, with 8 bases separating them. The CDR3 loop is CASSQVGGSTDTQYF. Here the CDR3 DNA reads TGCGCCAGCAGCCAAGTGGGGGGTAGCACAGATACGCAGTATTTT.

A note on this clone: Additional DNA sequences in this sample encode the identical CDR3. V usage is TRBV5-1 and J usage is TRBJ1-4, with a tentative D call TRBD1 (5 bases). The V end was cut by 0 bases, the J end by 5 bases, with 11 bases between. The CDR3 consists of 15 residues. Germline V CDR1 and CDR2: SGHRS, YFSETQ. CDR3 region: CASSLGTGRNEKLFF. For the CDR3, the DNA is TGCGCCAGCAGCTTGGGAACAGGAAGGAATGAAAAACTGTTTTTT.

The gene calls are TRBV5-6 and TRBJ2-2, with TRBD2 identical over 14 bases. The germline V gene has CDR1 SGHDT and CDR2 YYEEEE. With V trimmed by 3 bases and J by 7 bases, 5 bases remained unmatched. The CDR3 has 16 amino acids. CDR3 nucleotides: TGTGCCAGCAGCTGGGGACTAGCGGGAGTAGGCGGGGAGCTGTTTTTT. Its translation: CASSWGLAGVGGELFF. Using reference TRBV5-6 and TRBJ2-2 for the parts outside the CDR3, the full variable domain is DAGVTQSPTHLIKTRGQQVTLRCSPKSGHDTVSWYQQALGQGPQFIFQYYEEEERQRGNFPDRFSGHQFPNYSSELNVNALLLGDSALYLCASSWGLAGVGGELFFGEGSRLTVL.

J is TRBJ1-4 and V is TRBV30; D ambiguous. The V end was cut by 5 bases, the J end by 8 bases, with 18 bases between. This CDR3 spans 14 amino acids. Looked up from germline, CDR1 is GTSNPN and CDR2 is SVGIG (reference sequence). The CDR3 coding sequence is TGTGCCTGGTCCCAAGGCAGGAGGTCAGAAAAACTGTTTTTT. It encodes CAWSQGRRSEKLFF. The full variable domain, in which reference TRBV30 and TRBJ1-4 provide the parts outside the CDR3, is SQTIHQWPATLVQPVGSPLSLECTVEGTSNPNLYWYRQAAGRGLQLLFYSVGIGQISSEVPQNLSASRPQDRQFILSSKKLLLSDSGFYLCAWSQGRRSEKLFFGSGTQLSVL.

The chain combines TRBV6-1 with TRBJ1-2, with D hard to call. V was trimmed by 4 bases and J by 0 bases, leaving 6 bases between them. Germline lookup yields CDR1 MNHNS and CDR2 SASEGT. CDR3 size: 13 residues. In DNA, the CDR3 is TGTGCCAGCAGTGGTCAGGCTAACTATGGCTACACCTTC. The encoded protein is CASSGQANYGYTF.

The gene calls are TRBV27 and TRBJ2-1, with D perhaps matching TRBD2 (5 bases). Germline V gene sequence: CDR1 MNHEY, CDR2 SMNVEV (reference sequence). This CDR3 has 16 residues. V was pared by 2 bases and J by 7 bases, with 18 bases between. The CDR3 protein is CASSLRSSSSWNEQFF. CDR3 DNA sequence: TGTGCCAGCAGTTTAAGGAGTAGTTCTAGCTGGAATGAGCAGTTCTTC.

This clone was observed once. This chain connects TRBV29-1 to TRBJ2-7; tentative D call: TRBD1 (6 bases). The V end was cut by 5 bases, the J end by 2 bases, with 16 bases between. The CDR3 covers 14 residues. Germline V gene lookup returns CDR1 SQVTM and CDR2 ANQGSEA. Here the CDR3 reads CSVLDRSGTYEQYF. CDR3 bases: TGCAGCGTTCTCGACAGGTCTGGTACCTACGAGCAGTACTTC.

The V gene is TRBV6-1, the J gene TRBJ1-1; no reliable D call. Trimming stripped 4 bases from V and 0 bases from J, with 6 bases between. Germline-derived CDR1 and CDR2 are MNHNS and SASEGT. CDR3 length: 13 amino acids. CDR3 region: CASSGAVNTEAFF. CDR3 nucleotide sequence: TGTGCCAGCAGTGGGGCAGTGAACACTGAAGCTTTCTTT.

V is TRBV4-1 and J is TRBJ1-2, with TRBD1 matching 7 bases. The germline gives CDR1 MGHRA, CDR2 YSYEKL. The length of the CDR3 is 14 residues. The junction had 4 bases not matched to a gene; V was cut back by 2 bases and J by 4 bases. CDR3 coding DNA: TGCGCCAGCAGCCAACCGGGACAGCTCTATGGCTACACCTTC. It yields the protein CASSQPGQLYGYTF.

This clone came up a few times. The V gene is TRBV6-1, the J gene TRBJ2-7; weak D call: TRBD2 (6 bases). CDR1 and CDR2 (germline): MNHNS, SASEGT. This CDR3 is 14 amino acids long. Trimming took off 2 bases at V and 3 bases at J, with 11 bases between the two ends. The CDR3 sequence is CASSERLALYEQYF. The CDR3 DNA follows: TGTGCCAGCAGTGAACGCCTAGCGCTCTACGAGCAGTACTTC.

The chain employs TRBV1 and TRBJ1-1. TRBV1 counts as a pseudogene. The CDR3 sequence is 17 residues long. The CDR3 sequence: CTSSPRRERLGSTEAFF. The CDR3 DNA sequence: TGCACCAGCAGCCCGAGACGGGAAAGGCTAGGGAGCACTGAAGCTTTCTTT.

J is TRBJ1-4 and V is TRBV27; D remains ambiguous. Germline values: CDR1 MNHEY, CDR2 SMNVEV (reference sequence). Deletions cut 1 base from V and 0 bases from J, with 12 bases between. The CDR3 consists of 17 residues. The CDR3 here is CASSLFSFGPTNEKLFF. Here the CDR3 DNA reads TGTGCCAGCAGTTTATTCTCGTTTGGGCCAACTAATGAAAAACTGTTTTTT.

The rearrangement links TRBV4-1 to TRBJ2-7; D might be TRBD1 (5 bases). Per germline, CDR1 MGHRA and CDR2 YSYEKL. This CDR3 is 14 amino acids long. Between the trimmed V and J ends, which lost 0 bases and 4 bases, there was a span of 10 bases. CDR3 sequence: CASSQEDTYYEQYF. As DNA, the CDR3 is TGCGCCAGCAGCCAAGAGGACACCTATTACGAGCAGTACTTC.

The genes are TRBV28 and TRBJ1-5, with no clear D. The V gene lost 7 bases and the J gene lost 0 bases, with 7 bases spanning the gap. The CDR3 has 13 residues. Germline V gene lookup returns CDR1 MDHEN and CDR2 SYDVKM. CDR3 sequence (DNA): TGTGCCAGCACCGGTTATAGCAATCAGCCCCAGCATTTT. Its protein is CASTGYSNQPQHF.

This chain joins TRBV7-8 and TRBJ2-4; 9 positions agree with TRBD2. CDR3 size: 15 residues. Germline lookup yields CDR1 SGHVS and CDR2 FQNEAQ. V trimming: 1 base; J trimming: 6 bases; junction bases outside the gene matches: 4. As DNA, the CDR3 is TGTGCCAGCAGCTTAGGACCGGGACTAGCAAACATTCAGTACTTC. This translates into CASSLGPGLANIQYF.

The chain has TRBV18 and TRBJ1-1, with 9 bases lining up with TRBD1. V lost 3 bases to trimming and J lost 4 bases; unmatched junction nucleotides: 6. Germline V gene lookup returns CDR1 KGHSH and CDR2 LQKENI. CDR3 length: 15 residues. The CDR3 region is CASSPTGGVGTEAFF. DNA for the CDR3: TGTGCCAGCTCACCCACAGGGGGCGTTGGCACTGAAGCTTTCTTT.

CDR3 region: CASSRTRSGGAPGELFF. DNA of the CDR3: TGTGCCAGCAGCCGAACCCGGAGCGGGGGGGCCCCCGGGGAGCTGTTTTTT. This rearrangement joins TRBV7-9 to TRBJ2-2; 10 bases fit TRBD2. Germline CDR1 reads SEHNR; CDR2 reads FQNEAQ (reference sequence). Trimming took 5 bases from V and 6 from J; bases not matched to a gene: 12. The CDR3 has 17 amino acids. Full variable domain (outside the CDR3, taken from reference TRBV7-9 and TRBJ2-2): DTGVSQNPRHKITKRGQNVTFRCDPISEHNRLYWYRQTLGQGPEFLTYFQNEAQLEKSRLLSDRFSAERPKGSFSTLEIQRTEQGDSAMYLCASSRTRSGGAPGELFFGEGSRLTVL.

The chain joins TRBV19 to TRBJ2-1; TRBD1 matches 9 bases. Trimming at V came to 1 base and at J to 3 bases, leaving 1 base not matched to a gene. This CDR3 has 15 amino acids. The germline gives CDR1 LNHDA, CDR2 SQIVND (reference sequence). This chain's CDR3 is CASSIGGQGYNEQFF. Here the CDR3 DNA reads TGTGCCAGTAGTATAGGGGGACAGGGCTACAATGAGCAGTTCTTC.

Written as DNA, the CDR3 is TGTGCCAGCAGCTTTACACAGAACACTGAAGCTTTCTTT. It translates to CASSFTQNTEAFF. The rearrangement joins TRBV7-3 to TRBJ1-1; no firm D call. V lost 3 bases to trimming and J lost 1 base, with 6 bases between them. Germline CDR1 SGHTA, CDR2 FQGTGA. The CDR3 is 13 residues long.

The chain has TRBV5-1 and TRBJ2-2; 13 bases match TRBD2. Trimming took 0 bases from V and 2 from J; bases not matched to a gene: 1. The CDR3 sequence is 17 residues long. CDR1 and CDR2 (germline): SGHRS, YFSETQ. CDR3 in amino acids: CASSLGLAGGNTGELFF. The CDR3 DNA sequence: TGCGCCAGCAGCTTGGGACTAGCGGGAGGAAACACCGGGGAGCTGTTTTTT. Full variable domain (outside the CDR3, taken from reference TRBV5-1 and TRBJ2-2): KAGVTQTPRYLIKTRGQQVTLSCSPISGHRSVSWYQQTPGQGLQFLFEYFSETQRNKGNFPGRFSGRQFSNSRSEMNVSTLELGDSALYLCASSLGLAGGNTGELFFGEGSRLTVL.